A selection of T cell receptor beta chains follows, all from one sample in a study of blood T cell repertoires in COVID-19. Measured with immunoSEQ multiplex PCR; TCRdb has only the in-frame clones, and not every one. The table has about 32,000 clones, about 92% seen once; the top ten hold roughly 1%. The specimen was peripheral blood. These receptors were taken from a male donor with active COVID-19. CDR3s include the opening cysteine and the closing phenylalanine or tryptophan. The D gene is left open where the match is weak. Some rows mark clone size as missing; the rest say once, few, many or name a class of expanded clone.

clone_size	d_call	v_call	j_call	cdr3_aa	cdr3_nt
NA	NA	TRBV5-6	TRBJ1-1	CASSHDRHTEAFF	TGTGCCAGCAGCCATGACAGGCACACTGAAGCTTTCTTT
NA	NA	TRBV12-3/TRBV12-4	TRBJ2-3	CASSLDGIKQYF	TGTGCCAGCAGTTTAGACGGGATCAAGCAGTATTTT
NA	NA	TRBV4-2	TRBJ1-2	CASSQGRAPEKGYTF	TGTGCCAGCAGCCAAGGGCGGGCCCCGGAGAAGGGCTACACCTTC
NA	NA	TRBV19	TRBJ1-1	CASSRSYWTEAFF	TGTGCCAGTAGCCGCTCTTACTGGACTGAAGCTTTCTTT
NA	NA	TRBV6-5	TRBJ1-5	CASRPFGTNNQPQHF	TGTGCCAGCAGACCTTTCGGGACAAATAATCAGCCCCAGCATTTT
NA	TRBD1	TRBV2	TRBJ1-6	CASSSGQSGSPLHF	TGTGCCAGCAGTTCGGGACAGTCGGGTTCACCCCTCCACTTT
NA	TRBD2	TRBV7-3	TRBJ2-1	CASSGRGTSLNEQFF	TGTGCCAGCAGCGGCCGAGGGACTAGCTTGAATGAGCAGTTCTTC
NA	NA	TRBV9	TRBJ1-2	CASSVTPTDPRGYTF	TGTGCCAGCAGCGTAACTCCGACAGACCCCCGCGGCTACACCTTC
NA	TRBD2	TRBV9	TRBJ2-3	CASSVDLAGGYTQYF	TGTGCCAGCAGCGTAGATCTAGCGGGGGGTTATACGCAGTATTTT
NA	NA	TRBV7-9	TRBJ2-1	CASSLVVGDNEQFF	TGTGCCAGCAGCTTAGTCGTCGGGGACAATGAGCAGTTCTTC
NA	NA	TRBV2	TRBJ2-2	CASRAGIRNTGELFF	TGTGCCAGCAGGGCCGGGATAAGGAACACCGGGGAGCTGTTTTTT
NA	NA	TRBV18	TRBJ2-1	CASSPSARPSYNEQFF	TGTGCCAGCTCACCATCCGCCAGGCCATCCTACAATGAGCAGTTCTTC
NA	NA	TRBV15	TRBJ1-2	CATRNLGPYGYTF	TGTGCCACCAGAAACCTAGGTCCCTATGGCTACACCTTC
NA	TRBD1	TRBV10-3	TRBJ1-5	CAISESPGTGTDNQPQHF	TGTGCCATCAGTGAGAGTCCCGGGACAGGGACGGACAATCAGCCCCAGCATTTT
once	TRBD2	TRBV11-3	TRBJ2-3	CASSFIAGVDTDTQYF	TGTGCCAGCAGCTTTATAGCGGGGGTAGATACAGATACGCAGTATTTT
NA	TRBD2	TRBV25-1	TRBJ2-2	CASSRTSGGRGELFF	TGTGCCAGCAGTAGGACTAGCGGGGGTCGCGGGGAGCTGTTTTTT
NA	TRBD1	TRBV18	TRBJ1-2	CASSRDRNYGYTF	TGTGCCAGCTCACGGGACAGGAACTATGGCTACACCTTC
NA	TRBD1	TRBV15	TRBJ1-5	CATSSRTGGGNQPQHF	TGTGCCACCAGCAGCCGGACAGGGGGAGGCAATCAGCCCCAGCATTTT
NA	TRBD2	TRBV2	TRBJ2-7	CASSQAFVTSEQQYF	TGTGCCAGCAGCCAAGCGTTCGTGACTAGCGAGCAGCAGTACTTC
NA	TRBD1	TRBV4-2	TRBJ2-6	CASSPGTASGANVLTF	TGTGCCAGCAGCCCGGGGACAGCCTCTGGGGCCAACGTCCTGACTTTC
NA	NA	TRBV27	TRBJ1-2	CASSYRRQSYGYTF	TGTGCCAGCAGTTATCGTAGACAGAGCTATGGCTACACCTTC
NA	NA	TRBV9	TRBJ2-5	CASSVTQGLTQETQYF	TGTGCCAGCAGCGTTACCCAGGGACTTACCCAAGAGACCCAGTACTTC
NA	NA	TRBV7-6	TRBJ1-4	CASSLGTANEKLFF	TGTGCCAGCAGCTTAGGGACAGCTAATGAAAAACTGTTTTTT
NA	NA	TRBV2	TRBJ1-2	CASSSLGARANYGYTF	TGTGCCAGCAGTTCTCTAGGGGCCCGAGCTAACTATGGCTACACCTTC
NA	TRBD1	TRBV6-4	TRBJ1-3	CASSDAGGTGGDNPSGNTIYF	TGTGCCAGCAGTGACGCTGGGGGAACAGGGGGCGATAACCCATCTGGAAACACCATATATTTT
NA	TRBD2	TRBV18	TRBJ2-7	CASSPGTTYYEQYF	TGTGCCAGCTCACCTGGGACTACCTACTACGAGCAGTACTTC
NA	NA	TRBV5-1	TRBJ2-7	CASSPGQNPYEQYF	TGCGCCAGCAGCCCCGGACAGAACCCCTACGAGCAGTACTTC
NA	NA	TRBV19	TRBJ2-2	CASRLKGRQGPGELFF	TGTGCCAGTAGGCTTAAGGGGCGGCAGGGCCCCGGGGAGCTGTTTTTT
NA	NA	TRBV2	TRBJ2-7	CASTRVTYEQYF	TGTGCCAGCACGAGAGTTACCTACGAGCAGTACTTC
NA	TRBD2	TRBV30	TRBJ2-7	CAWSGSTAGVSAQAYEQYF	TGTGCTTGGAGTGGATCTACCGCGGGAGTTTCGGCACAAGCCTACGAGCAGTACTTC
NA	TRBD2	TRBV4-3	TRBJ2-3	CASSQGHRLAGAADTQYF	TGCGCCAGCAGCCAAGGTCACCGCCTAGCGGGGGCGGCAGATACGCAGTATTTT
NA	TRBD1	TRBV19	TRBJ1-2	CASSPVTGQSYGYTF	TGTGCCAGTAGTCCCGTTACGGGACAGAGTTATGGCTACACCTTC
NA	TRBD1	TRBV9	TRBJ1-6	CASREGQGANSPLHF	TGTGCCAGCAGGGAGGGACAGGGGGCTAATTCACCCCTCCACTTT
NA	TRBD2	TRBV7-3	TRBJ2-1	CASSLTPSGGDLENEQFF	TGTGCCAGCAGCTTAACTCCCAGCGGGGGGGATTTGGAAAATGAGCAGTTCTTC
NA	NA	TRBV7-9	TRBJ1-1	CASSLADSNTEAFF	TGTGCCAGCAGCTTAGCCGACAGCAACACTGAAGCTTTCTTT
NA	NA	TRBV19	TRBJ1-6	CATSGTNNSPLHF	TGTGCCACCTCCGGGACTAATAATTCACCCCTCCACTTT
NA	NA	TRBV6-5	TRBJ1-4	CASFWGGTNEKLFF	TGTGCCAGTTTCTGGGGAGGAACTAATGAAAAACTGTTTTTT